The 27 T cell receptor beta chains in this list originate from one sample, sequenced in a study of shared clonotypes between healthy human individuals. TCRdb's copy holds only in-frame clones and misses some; the assay was immunoSEQ multiplex PCR. The profile shows about 1.5 million clones, under 99% of them singletons. The sequencing sample was made of naive CD4+ T cells sorted from blood. Subset here: CD45RA+ positively selected. All receptors derive from a man between 25 and 39 years old in good health.

Notes on this clone: At the DNA level, this CDR3 is encoded by other sequences in the same sample as well. The chain couples TRBV5-1 to TRBJ2-5, with 8 positions matching TRBD1. V was clipped by 4 bases and J by 5 bases; unmatched bases: 7. Germline CDR1 SGHRS, CDR2 YFSETQ. This CDR3 is 14 amino acids long. CDR3 amino acids: CASSPGTGGETQYF. The DNA for the CDR3 is TGCGCCAGCAGCCCTGGGACAGGAGGGGAGACCCAGTACTTC. Combining the CDR3 with reference TRBV5-1 and TRBJ2-5 gives the whole variable domain KAGVTQTPRYLIKTRGQQVTLSCSPISGHRSVSWYQQTPGQGLQFLFEYFSETQRNKGNFPGRFSGRQFSNSRSEMNVSTLELGDSALYLCASSPGTGGETQYFGPGTRLLVL.

The J gene is TRBJ2-7, the V gene TRBV27, with 10 bases identical to TRBD2. Germline CDR1 reads MNHEY; CDR2 reads SMNVEV (reference sequence). Germline trimming cut 5 bases from V and 3 bases from J; bases unmatched to any gene: 4. The CDR3 loop spans 14 amino acids. CDR3 region: CASSRVAGGYEQYF. CDR3 DNA: TGTGCCAGCAGTAGAGTAGCGGGAGGCTACGAGCAGTACTTC.

The rearrangement links TRBV7-9 to TRBJ1-4; 11 nucleotides agree with TRBD1. The germline V gene has CDR1 SEHNR and CDR2 FQNEAQ (reference sequence). The V gene end was trimmed by 4 bases and the J gene end by 1 base; junction bases not matched to a gene: 5. The CDR3 has 17 amino acids. CDR3: CASSSDRGLLTNEKLFF. In nucleotides, the CDR3 is TGTGCCAGCAGCTCGGACAGGGGGCTCTTAACTAATGAAAAACTGTTTTTT.

The V call is TRBV27, the J call TRBJ2-1, with D perhaps TRBD2 (6 bases). The CDR3 runs to 17 residues. V gave up 4 bases and J gave up 4 bases, with 20 bases separating them. Germline V gene lookup returns CDR1 MNHEY and CDR2 SMNVEV (reference sequence). The chain's CDR3 is CASSSPGVRGPYNEQFF. The CDR3 nucleotides are TGTGCCAGCAGTTCCCCGGGGGTGCGAGGTCCTTACAATGAGCAGTTCTTC.

The CDR3 reads CASSLRQGLQETQYF. CDR3 DNA: TGCGCCAGCAGCCTTCGACAGGGATTACAAGAGACCCAGTACTTC. The rearrangement joins TRBV5-1 to TRBJ2-5; 7 bases match TRBD1. The germline V gene encodes CDR1 SGHRS and CDR2 YFSETQ. The junction had 8 bases not matched to a gene; V was cut back by 4 bases and J by 2 bases. The CDR3 covers 15 residues.

V is TRBV19 and J is TRBJ2-2; tentative D call: TRBD1 (5 bases). Trimming removed 3 bases at V and 8 bases at J, with 16 bases between. Germline V gene sequence: CDR1 LNHDA, CDR2 SQIVND (reference sequence). The CDR3 is made up of 15 amino acids. The CDR3 loop is CASSINRLVIGELFF. CDR3 nucleotide sequence: TGTGCCAGTAGTATCAACAGGCTTGTAATAGGGGAGCTGTTTTTT.

The gene calls are TRBV30 and TRBJ2-7, with unresolved D. The CDR3 consists of 11 residues. The V and J ends lost 3 bases and 3 bases respectively, with 6 bases between them. The germline gives CDR1 GTSNPN, CDR2 SVGIG (reference sequence). The CDR3 protein is CAWRSLYEQYF. CDR3 nucleotide sequence: TGTGCCTGGAGATCCCTCTACGAGCAGTACTTC.

The chain combines TRBV6-5 with TRBJ2-1; D is unresolved. The CDR3 runs 15 residues. Trimming stripped 2 bases from V and 4 bases from J, with 12 bases between. Germline CDR1 and CDR2: MNHEY and SVGAGI. The CDR3 loop is CASSYEGSRYNEQFF. DNA of the CDR3: TGTGCCAGCAGTTACGAAGGATCGAGGTACAATGAGCAGTTCTTC.

This CDR3 reads CASSFLGRGTKNIQYF. The CDR3 DNA reads TGTGCCAGCAGTTTCCTAGGGCGAGGAACCAAAAACATTCAGTACTTC. The chain combines TRBV28 with TRBJ2-4; D not resolved. The CDR3 loop spans 16 amino acids. In germline, CDR1 is MDHEN, CDR2 SYDVKM. V was clipped by 3 bases and J by 2 bases, with 14 bases between them. Using reference TRBV28 and TRBJ2-4 for the parts outside the CDR3, the full variable domain is DVKVTQSSRYLVKRTGEKVFLECVQDMDHENMFWYRQDPGLGLRLIYFSYDVKMKEKGDIPEGYSVSREKKERFSLILESASTNQTSMYLCASSFLGRGTKNIQYFGAGTRLSVL.

This clone occurred a few times. This sample also contains other DNA sequences that code for the same CDR3. The rearrangement links TRBV5-1 to TRBJ2-5; the D is unclear. In germline, CDR1 is SGHRS, CDR2 YFSETQ. The CDR3 spans 13 residues. The V and J ends lost 1 base and 1 base respectively, with 5 bases between them. As DNA, the CDR3 is TGCGCCAGCAGCTTGCTGGGCCAAGAGACCCAGTACTTC. Its protein product is CASSLLGQETQYF.

This clone was counted once. This sequence joins TRBV5-1 and TRBJ2-5; D unresolved. Per germline, CDR1 SGHRS and CDR2 YFSETQ. The CDR3 runs to 15 residues. The V and J ends lost 0 bases and 5 bases respectively, with 14 bases between them. The CDR3 reads CASSLAASRSETQYF. Written as DNA, the CDR3 is TGCGCCAGCAGCTTGGCGGCGTCGAGGTCGGAGACCCAGTACTTC.

The chain combines TRBV14 with TRBJ2-2, with 12 bases that match TRBD2. CDR1 is SGHDN, CDR2 FVKESK, per germline. The CDR3 totals 17 residues. Germline trimming cut 4 bases from V and 2 bases from J; bases unmatched to any gene: 5. The CDR3 bases are TGTGCCAGCAGCCTCAGACTAGCGGGAGTAAACACCGGGGAGCTGTTTTTT. It encodes CASSLRLAGVNTGELFF.

This clone was found once. The chain links TRBV7-2 to TRBJ2-3, with unresolved D. CDR1 SGHTA and CDR2 FQGNSA come from the germline V gene. This CDR3 has 14 residues. V shed 2 bases and J shed 3 bases, with 9 bases lying between them. Here the CDR3 reads CASSLPSVTDTQYF. In DNA, the CDR3 is TGTGCCAGCAGCTTACCCTCCGTTACAGATACGCAGTATTTT.

J is TRBJ2-1 and V is TRBV11-2; D is uncertain. CDR3 length: 11 amino acids. Germline CDR1 SGHAT, CDR2 FQNNGV. Trimming pared 5 bases from V and 7 bases from J, leaving 6 bases between. The CDR3 DNA follows: TGTGCCAGCAGCCCCCGGAATGAGCAGTTCTTC. Translated: CASSPRNEQFF.

The chain couples TRBV27 to TRBJ2-1, with TRBD2 as a possible D gene (6 bases). Trimming removed 5 bases at V and 4 bases at J, with 15 bases between. Germline loops: CDR1 MNHEY, CDR2 SMNVEV (reference sequence). The CDR3 covers 15 residues. In DNA, the CDR3 is TGTGCCAGCAGTCGGAGGGGCACCTTTTACAATGAGCAGTTCTTC. It is translated as CASSRRGTFYNEQFF.

About this clone: Other DNA sequences in the same sample also yield this CDR3. This chain uses TRBV7-2 with TRBJ2-5; 8 bases agree with TRBD1. Germline CDR1 is SGHTA and CDR2 is FQGNSA. After removal of 5 bases from V and 1 base from J, the junction contained 3 bases not matched to a gene. The CDR3 runs 14 residues. The CDR3 protein is CASSPDRAQETQYF. The CDR3 bases are TGTGCCAGCAGCCCGGACAGGGCCCAAGAGACCCAGTACTTC.

This clone appeared once. Other DNA sequences in this specimen translate into the identical CDR3. The chain carries TRBV9 and TRBJ2-1, with D unresolved. V shed 3 bases and J shed 0 bases, with 7 bases lying between them. This CDR3 has 14 amino acids. Germline V gene data show CDR1 as SGDLS and CDR2 as YYNGEE. The CDR3 spells CASSGEFSYNEQFF. The DNA for the CDR3 is TGTGCCAGCAGCGGCGAGTTCTCCTACAATGAGCAGTTCTTC.

CDR3 DNA sequence: TGCGCCAGCAGCCTGGGACAGCCAGCTAGCACAGATACGCAGTATTTT. Translated: CASSLGQPASTDTQYF. The chain carries TRBV5-1 and TRBJ2-3; TRBD1 agrees at 7 bases. Unmatched junction bases numbered 8, after V lost 4 bases and J lost 0 bases. The germline gives CDR1 SGHRS, CDR2 YFSETQ. CDR3 length: 16 residues.

V is TRBV9 and J is TRBJ1-1; possibly TRBD1 for D (6 bases). The germline V and J ends were trimmed by 2 bases and 3 bases, with 23 bases remaining between them. The V gene's germline CDR1 is SGDLS and CDR2 YYNGEE. This CDR3 contains 18 residues. The CDR3 loop is CASSVGFGRRGSDTEAFF. The CDR3 DNA sequence: TGTGCCAGCAGCGTCGGGTTCGGCCGGAGGGGGTCGGACACTGAAGCTTTCTTT.

V is TRBV6-1 and J is TRBJ2-3; 9 bases line up with TRBD2. The V segment lost 2 bases and the J segment 1 base; nucleotides outside the gene matches: 4. This CDR3 region has 16 residues. From germline, CDR1 is MNHNS and CDR2 SASEGT. The CDR3 sequence: CASSETVAGGTDTQYF. Written as DNA, the CDR3 is TGTGCCAGCAGTGAAACGGTAGCGGGGGGCACAGATACGCAGTATTTT.

V usage is TRBV11-2 and J usage is TRBJ2-1, with 7 bases fitting TRBD2. Germline values: CDR1 SGHAT, CDR2 FQNNGV. The junction had 13 bases not matched to a gene; V was cut back by 6 bases and J by 8 bases. The CDR3 consists of 15 residues. The CDR3 loop is CASSRSRTSVHEQFF. The CDR3 coding sequence is TGTGCCAGCAGTCGATCCAGGACTAGTGTCCATGAGCAGTTCTTC.

The CDR3 region is CSVRGVGGREASKETQYF. DNA for the CDR3: TGCAGCGTTCGAGGAGTAGGCGGCCGGGAGGCCTCGAAAGAGACCCAGTACTTC. The chain is built from TRBV29-1 and TRBJ2-5; 7 bases are shared with TRBD2. V was clipped by 5 bases and J by 3 bases; unmatched bases: 21. Germline lookup yields CDR1 SQVTM and CDR2 ANQGSEA. CDR3 length equals 18 residues.

This rearrangement joins TRBV2 to TRBJ2-7; D uncertain. The ends were cut back, 7 bases at V and 2 bases at J, with 9 bases in the middle. CDR1 and CDR2 from the germline V gene are SNHLY and FYNNEI. This CDR3 has 12 amino acids. The CDR3 DNA reads as TGTGCCAGCAAGGTAGGGACCTACGAGCAGTACTTC. It encodes CASKVGTYEQYF.

With regard to this clone: Other DNA sequences from this sample encode an identical CDR3 as well. The rearrangement uses TRBV27 and TRBJ1-2; TRBD1 might be the D (6 bases). The CDR3 extends over 13 amino acids. The V end was cut by 3 bases, the J end by 4 bases, with 9 bases between. CDR1 MNHEY and CDR2 SMNVEV come from the germline V gene (reference sequence). The CDR3 spells CASSLGGAYGYTF. CDR3 coding DNA: TGTGCCAGCAGTTTGGGGGGGGCCTATGGCTACACCTTC.

This clone appeared a single time. V is TRBV11-1 and J is TRBJ2-5; perhaps TRBD2 as D (6 bases). The CDR3 has 14 residues. Germline assignment: CDR1 SGHAT and CDR2 FQDESV (reference sequence). The ends were cut back, 5 bases at V and 7 bases at J, with 17 bases in the middle. As DNA, the CDR3 is TGTGCCAGCAGCCCCTTGGGGGGAGAGTGGACCCAGTACTTC. Translating gives CASSPLGGEWTQYF.

As to this clone: The same CDR3 can be traced to other DNA sequences in this sample. This chain connects TRBV28 to TRBJ2-7; a weak D match, TRBD1 (6 bases). V was cut by 2 bases and J by 7 bases, with 9 bases left in between. The CDR3 loop spans 12 amino acids. CDR1 is MDHEN and CDR2 is SYDVKM in the germline V gene. The CDR3, as DNA: TGTGCCAGCAGTTTAAGGGGGTATGAGCAGTACTTC. This codes for CASSLRGYEQYF.

The chain has TRBV11-2 and TRBJ2-5, with 10 bases matching TRBD2. V lost 2 bases, J lost 5 bases, and 5 bases stayed unmatched. The CDR3 totals 15 residues. Germline-derived CDR1 and CDR2 are SGHAT and FQNNGV. The CDR3 DNA reads as TGTGCCAGCAGCTTACTAGCGGGAGTTGCTGAGACCCAGTACTTC. Translating it yields CASSLLAGVAETQYF.